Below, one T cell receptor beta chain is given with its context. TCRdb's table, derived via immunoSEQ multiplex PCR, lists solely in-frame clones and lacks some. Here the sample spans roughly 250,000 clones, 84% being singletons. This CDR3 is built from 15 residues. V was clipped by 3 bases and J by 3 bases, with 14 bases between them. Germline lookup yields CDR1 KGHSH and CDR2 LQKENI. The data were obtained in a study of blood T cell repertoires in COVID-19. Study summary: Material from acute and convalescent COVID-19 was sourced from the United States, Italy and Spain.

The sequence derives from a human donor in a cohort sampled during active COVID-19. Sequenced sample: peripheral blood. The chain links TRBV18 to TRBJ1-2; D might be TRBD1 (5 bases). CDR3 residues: CASSPTPGGDYGYTF. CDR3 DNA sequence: TGTGCCAGCTCACCCACACCCGGGGGAGACTATGGCTACACCTTC.